Following are 13 T cell receptor beta chains from one sample sequenced in a study of cytomegalovirus exposure and HLA in healthy donors. Use of 60 Vbeta and 13 Jbeta primers characterized the PCR. Method: immunoSEQ multiplex PCR; TCRdb's copy keeps in-frame clones and lacks some. The sample lists around 220,000 clones, 60% to 85% seen once, with around 16% in the top ten. Sequencing was done on a sample of PBMCs. These receptors came from a man aged 35-49 years in good health and CMV-seronegative.

This clone was recorded once. The chain combines TRBV19 with TRBJ1-2, with D maybe TRBD1 (5 bases). The germline V gene has CDR1 LNHDA and CDR2 SQIVND (reference sequence). CDR3 length: 15 residues. Trimming cost V 2 bases and J 4 bases, with 14 bases left between them. The CDR3 DNA follows: TGTGCCAGTAGTATAATCGGAGGGGATGGCTATGGCTACACCTTC. It encodes CASSIIGGDGYGYTF. The full variable domain, with the rest looked up from reference TRBV19 and TRBJ1-2, is DGGITQSPKYLFRKEGQNVTLSCEQNLNHDAMYWYRQDPGQGLRLIYYSQIVNDFQKGDIAEGYSVSREKKESFPLTVTSAQKNPTAFYLCASSIIGGDGYGYTFGSGTRLTVV.

This clone has just one count. This chain uses TRBV5-1 with TRBJ2-6; 7 nucleotides agree with TRBD2. Losses at the gene ends were 4 bases for V and 4 bases for J; bases not matched to a gene: 11. The CDR3 is made up of 17 amino acids. Germline CDR1 and CDR2: SGHRS and YFSETQ. The chain's CDR3 is CASSASGVQTGANVLTF. The CDR3 nucleotides are TGCGCCAGCAGCGCGAGCGGGGTCCAAACCGGGGCCAACGTCCTGACTTTC.

This clone occurred once. The V call is TRBV6-5, the J call TRBJ1-4; D possibly corresponds to TRBD1 (5 bases). Germline-derived CDR1 and CDR2 are MNHEY and SVGAGI. Trimming removed 0 bases at V and 2 bases at J, with 10 bases between. The CDR3 contains 16 residues. The CDR3 bases are TGTGCCAGCAGTTACTCTGCCGGGGGGACTAATGAAAAACTGTTTTTT. Protein product: CASSYSAGGTNEKLFF.

This clone has a handful of counts. Here the CDR3 reads CASSELRNQPQHF. The CDR3 bases are TGTGCCAGCTCAGAACTGCGGAATCAGCCCCAGCATTTT. The chain combines TRBV18 with TRBJ1-5; D remains ambiguous. Germline V gene data show CDR1 as KGHSH and CDR2 as LQKENI. The V end was cut by 5 bases, the J end by 4 bases, with 9 bases between. CDR3 length: 13 residues.

V usage is TRBV5-1 and J usage is TRBJ2-7; maybe TRBD1 (5 bases). The CDR3 length is 14 residues. Trimming removed 0 bases from V and 4 bases from J, with 11 bases in between. The germline V gene has CDR1 SGHRS and CDR2 YFSETQ. This chain's CDR3 is CASSLGRWTYEQYF. Written as DNA, the CDR3 is TGCGCCAGCAGCTTGGGACGCTGGACATACGAGCAGTACTTC.

The chain is built from TRBV7-2 and TRBJ2-1; D might be TRBD2 (6 bases). Trimming cost V 7 bases and J 4 bases, with 17 bases left between them. CDR1 and CDR2 from the germline V gene are SGHTA and FQGNSA. The CDR3 sequence is 15 residues long. CDR3 sequence reads: CASTPRGISYNEQFF. The DNA for the CDR3 is TGTGCCAGCACCCCCCGGGGGATATCGTACAATGAGCAGTTCTTC.

This chain joins TRBV2 and TRBJ2-1; TRBD1 matches 10 bases. Germline values: CDR1 SNHLY, CDR2 FYNNEI. V trimming: 3 bases; J trimming: 16 bases; junction bases outside the gene matches: 9. The CDR3 is 13 amino acids. CDR3 DNA sequence: TGTGCCAGCAGTGATGGGACAGGGGACCCCAAATTCTTC. Protein sequence: CASSDGTGDPKFF.

In nucleotides, the CDR3 is TGTGCCAGTAGGGATGGACAGGGTAGGTCTGAAGCTTTCTTT. Translation gives CASRDGQGRSEAFF. This chain joins TRBV19 and TRBJ1-1, with TRBD1 matching 8 bases. This CDR3 comprises 14 residues. V shed 6 bases and J 6 bases; nucleotides not matched to a gene: 9. Germline V gene sequence: CDR1 LNHDA, CDR2 SQIVND (reference sequence).

The chain links TRBV7-3 to TRBJ2-1, with TRBD2 as a possible D gene (6 bases). Trimming removed 5 bases from V and 6 bases from J, with 17 bases in between. CDR3 size: 15 residues. Germline V CDR1 and CDR2: SGHTA, FQGTGA. The CDR3 reads CASSLLGRRGNEQFF. CDR3 DNA: TGTGCCAGCAGCCTTCTTGGGAGGCGGGGCAATGAGCAGTTCTTC.

The V call is TRBV2, the J call TRBJ2-7; a weak D match, TRBD2 (6 bases). V lost 5 bases, J lost 3 bases, and 14 bases lay in between. Germline CDR1 SNHLY, CDR2 FYNNEI. The CDR3 totals 14 residues. CDR3 region: CASSLRTTSYEQYF. The CDR3, as DNA: TGTGCCAGCAGTCTTCGGACTACGAGCTACGAGCAGTACTTC.

The chain carries TRBV25-1 and TRBJ1-2; the D is unclear. The germline V gene has CDR1 MGHDK and CDR2 SYGVNS. The CDR3 runs to 13 residues. The germline V and J ends were trimmed by 3 bases and 6 bases, with 11 bases remaining between them. For the CDR3, the DNA is TGTGCCAGCAGTGAGGTGCGGGTGGATGGCTACACCTTC. It codes for CASSEVRVDGYTF.

V gene TRBV9 combines with J gene TRBJ1-3, with unresolved D. Germline CDR1 SGDLS, CDR2 YYNGEE. The germline V and J ends were trimmed by 0 bases and 2 bases, with 9 bases remaining between them. This CDR3 has 15 residues. CDR3 nucleotide sequence: TGTGCCAGCAGCGTAGGAGATACGGCTGGAAACACCATATATTTT. It yields the protein CASSVGDTAGNTIYF.

The chain is built from TRBV18 and TRBJ2-3; 8 bases match TRBD1. This CDR3 is built from 15 residues. Trimming cost V 5 bases and J 0 bases; bases outside gene matches: 4. Germline V gene data show CDR1 as KGHSH and CDR2 as LQKENI. The CDR3 loop reads CASSNTGGSTDTQYF. DNA of the CDR3: TGTGCCAGCTCAAATACAGGGGGGAGCACAGATACGCAGTATTTT.